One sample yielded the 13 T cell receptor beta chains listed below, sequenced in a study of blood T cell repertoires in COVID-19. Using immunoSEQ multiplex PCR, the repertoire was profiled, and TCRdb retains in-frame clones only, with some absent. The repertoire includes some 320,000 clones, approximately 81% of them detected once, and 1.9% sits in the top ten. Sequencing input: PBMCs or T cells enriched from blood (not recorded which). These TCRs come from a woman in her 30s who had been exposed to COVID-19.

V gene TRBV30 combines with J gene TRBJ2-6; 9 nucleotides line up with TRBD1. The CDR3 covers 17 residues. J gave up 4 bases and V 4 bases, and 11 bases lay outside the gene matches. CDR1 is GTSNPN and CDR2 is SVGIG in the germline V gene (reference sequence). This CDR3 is CAWTFGTGISGANVLTF. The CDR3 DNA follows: TGTGCCTGGACATTCGGGACAGGGATTTCCGGGGCCAACGTCCTGACTTTC.

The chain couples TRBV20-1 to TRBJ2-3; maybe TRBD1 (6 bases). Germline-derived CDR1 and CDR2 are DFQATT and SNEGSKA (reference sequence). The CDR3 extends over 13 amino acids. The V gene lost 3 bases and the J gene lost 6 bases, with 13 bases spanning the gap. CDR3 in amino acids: CSASLQGRDTQYF. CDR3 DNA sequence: TGCAGTGCTAGTTTACAGGGTAGGGATACGCAGTATTTT.

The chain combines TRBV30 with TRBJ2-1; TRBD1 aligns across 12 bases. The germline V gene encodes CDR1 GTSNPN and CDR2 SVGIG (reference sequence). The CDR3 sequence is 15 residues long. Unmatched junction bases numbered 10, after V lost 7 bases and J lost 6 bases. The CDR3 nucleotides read TGTGCCTCTTACGGGACAGGGGGCTTCTCCAATGAGCAGTTCTTC. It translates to CASYGTGGFSNEQFF.

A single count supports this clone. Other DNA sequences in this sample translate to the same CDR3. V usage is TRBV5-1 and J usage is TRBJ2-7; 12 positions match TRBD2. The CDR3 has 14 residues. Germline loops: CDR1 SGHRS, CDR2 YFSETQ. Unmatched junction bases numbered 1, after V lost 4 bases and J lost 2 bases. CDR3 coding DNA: TGCGCCAGCAGCCTAGCGGGGGGGCCCTACGAGCAGTACTTC. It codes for CASSLAGGPYEQYF. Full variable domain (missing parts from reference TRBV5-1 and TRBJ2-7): KAGVTQTPRYLIKTRGQQVTLSCSPISGHRSVSWYQQTPGQGLQFLFEYFSETQRNKGNFPGRFSGRQFSNSRSEMNVSTLELGDSALYLCASSLAGGPYEQYFGPGTRLTVT.

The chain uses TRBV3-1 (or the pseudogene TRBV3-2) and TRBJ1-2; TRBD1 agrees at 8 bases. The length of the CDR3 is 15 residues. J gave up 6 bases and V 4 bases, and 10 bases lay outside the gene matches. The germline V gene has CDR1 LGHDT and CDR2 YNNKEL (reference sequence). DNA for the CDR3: TGTGCCAGCAGCCCGCTCCGGACAGGGACACATGGCTACACCTTC. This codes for CASSPLRTGTHGYTF.

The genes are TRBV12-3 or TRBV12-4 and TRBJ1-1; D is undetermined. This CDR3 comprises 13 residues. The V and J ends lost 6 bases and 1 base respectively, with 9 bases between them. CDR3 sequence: CASSLQRNTEAFF. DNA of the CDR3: TGTGCCAGCAGCCTACAGAGGAACACTGAAGCTTTCTTT.

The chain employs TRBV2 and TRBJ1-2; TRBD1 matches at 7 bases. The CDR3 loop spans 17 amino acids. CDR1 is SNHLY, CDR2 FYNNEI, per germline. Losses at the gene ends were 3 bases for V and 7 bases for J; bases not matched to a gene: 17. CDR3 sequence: CASSDFTVPDRAGGYTF. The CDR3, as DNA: TGTGCCAGCAGTGATTTCACCGTCCCTGACAGGGCGGGTGGCTACACCTTC.

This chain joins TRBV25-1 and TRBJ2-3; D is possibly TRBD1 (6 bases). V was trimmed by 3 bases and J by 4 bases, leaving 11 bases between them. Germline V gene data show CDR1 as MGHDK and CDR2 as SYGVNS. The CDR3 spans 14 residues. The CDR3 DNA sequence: TGTGCCAGCAGTGAGCAGGGGATGGCAGATACGCAGTATTTT. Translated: CASSEQGMADTQYF.

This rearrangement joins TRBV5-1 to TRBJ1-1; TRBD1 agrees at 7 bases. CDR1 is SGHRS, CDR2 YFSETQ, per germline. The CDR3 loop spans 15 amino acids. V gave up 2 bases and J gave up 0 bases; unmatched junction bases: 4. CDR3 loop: CASSFNRGMNTEAFF. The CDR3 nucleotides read TGCGCCAGCAGCTTCAACAGGGGAATGAACACTGAAGCTTTCTTT.

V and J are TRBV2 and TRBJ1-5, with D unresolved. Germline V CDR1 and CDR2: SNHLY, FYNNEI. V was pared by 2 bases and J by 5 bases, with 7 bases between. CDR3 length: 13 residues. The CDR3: CASSEIPDQPQHF. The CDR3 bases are TGTGCCAGCAGTGAAATTCCGGATCAGCCCCAGCATTTT.

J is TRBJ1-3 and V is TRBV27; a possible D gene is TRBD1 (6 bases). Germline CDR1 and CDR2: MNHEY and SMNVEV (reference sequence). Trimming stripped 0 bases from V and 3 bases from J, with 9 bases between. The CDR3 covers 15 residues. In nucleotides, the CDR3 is TGTGCCAGCAGTTTATCGGCAGGGGTTGGAAACACCATATATTTT. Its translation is CASSLSAGVGNTIYF.

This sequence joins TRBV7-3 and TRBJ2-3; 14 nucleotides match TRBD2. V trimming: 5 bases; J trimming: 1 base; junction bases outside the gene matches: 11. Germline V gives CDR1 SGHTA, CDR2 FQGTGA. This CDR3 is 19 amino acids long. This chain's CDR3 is CASSPQGLAGGVGTDTQYF. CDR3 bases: TGTGCCAGCAGCCCACAAGGACTAGCGGGGGGTGTGGGCACAGATACGCAGTATTTT.

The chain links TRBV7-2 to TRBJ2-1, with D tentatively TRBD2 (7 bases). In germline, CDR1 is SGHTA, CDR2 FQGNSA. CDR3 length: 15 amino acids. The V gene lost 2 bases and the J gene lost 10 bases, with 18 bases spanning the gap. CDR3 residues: CASSLTRLGGGEQFF. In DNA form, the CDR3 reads TGTGCCAGCAGCTTAACCCGTTTGGGAGGGGGGGAGCAGTTCTTC.